Below, 14 T cell receptor beta chains from the same sample are listed, as sequenced in a study of human T cells and chemical hapten exposure. Time point meaning: patch test 2, 6 weeks after DPC sensitization. Described treatment: therapeutic diphenylcyclopropenone sensitization with weekly scalp DPC. In TCRdb, the RACE reads were re-called with MiXCR into one record per CDR3 protein. Found here are a few hundred thousand distinct CDR3 sequences, around 6% of them singletons; the top ten hold about 5.6%. The specimen was whole blood, collected in connection with sensitization to the hapten diphenylcyclopropenone (DPC). The receptors derive from a young woman with alopecia areata. Some clones in this sample may be carry-over from other donors' samples.

This chain connects TRBV12-3 or TRBV12-4 to TRBJ1-3; TRBD1 is a possible D gene (5 bases). The CDR3 runs 15 residues. V was shortened by 5 bases and J by 8 bases, with 19 bases between the two germline ends. This CDR3 is CASSPIPGFTDTIYF. CDR3 sequence (DNA): TGTGCCAGCAGTCCCATACCAGGGTTTACGGACACCATATATTTT.

This clonotype was seen a handful of times. The CDR3 sequence: CASSLGNTMGAFEKLFF. In DNA form, the CDR3 reads TGTGCCAGCAGCTTAGGTAACACTATGGGAGCGTTTGAAAAACTGTTTTTT. The chain recombines TRBV7-6 with TRBJ1-4; no clear D gene. Between the trimmed V and J ends, which lost 1 base and 7 bases, there was a span of 19 bases. Germline V CDR1 and CDR2: SGHVS, FNYEAQ. This CDR3 spans 17 amino acids. Together with reference TRBV7-6 and TRBJ1-4, the CDR3 gives the full variable domain: GAGVSQSPRYKVTKRGQDVALRCDPISGHVSLYWYRQALGQGPEFLTYFNYEAQQDKSGLPNDRFSAERPEGSISTLTIQRTEQRDSAMYRCASSLGNTMGAFEKLFFGSGTQLSVL.

The chain has TRBV7-9 and TRBJ2-6; the match to TRBD1 covers 8 bases. Germline CDR1 is SEHNR and CDR2 is FQNEAQ (reference sequence). This CDR3 has 18 residues. The junction had 9 bases not matched to a gene; V was cut back by 4 bases and J by 1 base. DNA of the CDR3: TGTGCCAGCAGCTCCCGACAGGGGTCTATTTCTGGGGCCAACGTCCTGACTTTC. Translated, it gives CASSSRQGSISGANVLTF.

This clonotype appeared many times. CDR3 region: CAITAASYGYTF. The CDR3 nucleotides are TGTGCCATTACAGCCGCTTCATATGGCTACACCTTC. J is TRBJ1-2 and V is TRBV6-6; D unclear. The CDR3 is 12 amino acids. Germline V CDR1 and CDR2: MNHNY, SVGAGI (reference sequence). V dropped 10 bases and J dropped 5 bases, with 14 bases sitting between them.

This clonotype has only a few counts. The V call is TRBV3-1, the J call TRBJ2-3; possibly TRBD2 for D (5 bases). CDR1 is LGHDT, CDR2 YNNKEL, per germline (reference sequence). CDR3 size: 15 residues. The V gene lost 5 bases and the J gene lost 0 bases, with 12 bases spanning the gap. The CDR3 reads CASSARSGSTDTQYF. The CDR3 DNA sequence: TGTGCCAGCAGCGCCCGAAGCGGTAGCACAGATACGCAGTATTTT.

This chain links TRBV9 with TRBJ1-2; D may be TRBD1 (5 bases). V dropped 3 bases and J dropped 5 bases, with 11 bases sitting between them. The CDR3 runs to 13 residues. Germline lookup yields CDR1 SGDLS and CDR2 YYNGEE. CDR3 sequence (DNA): TGTGCCAGCAGCGCCGACAGAAGATATGGCTACACCTTC. Its protein is CASSADRRYGYTF. The full variable domain, rest sourced from reference TRBV9 and TRBJ1-2, is DSGVTQTPKHLITATGQRVTLRCSPRSGDLSVYWYQQSLDQGLQFLIQYYNGEERAKGNILERFSAQQFPDLHSELNLSSLELGDSALYFCASSADRRYGYTFGSGTRLTVV.

This clonotype was seen more than once but under ten times. V usage is TRBV6-2 or TRBV6-3 and J usage is TRBJ2-3; 8 bases match TRBD2. The CDR3 loop spans 15 amino acids. The V segment lost 0 bases and the J segment 1 base; nucleotides outside the gene matches: 0. CDR1 and CDR2 (germline): MNHEY, SVGEGT. The CDR3 reads CASSYSRGGTDTQYF. For the CDR3, the DNA is TGTGCCAGCAGTTACTCGCGGGGGGGCACAGATACGCAGTATTTT.

The chain uses TRBV7-2 and TRBJ2-5; no definite D call. The CDR3 runs to 15 residues. V was trimmed by 0 bases and J by 3 bases, leaving 11 bases between them. CDR1 and CDR2 from the germline V gene are SGHTA and FQGNSA. The CDR3 protein is CASSLAARTEETQYF. Written as DNA, the CDR3 is TGTGCCAGCAGCTTAGCGGCCCGGACGGAAGAGACCCAGTACTTC.

This clonotype was seen at least ten times. The chain uses TRBV7-2 and TRBJ1-1; D unclear. The CDR3 runs to 15 residues. Germline V CDR1 and CDR2: SGHTA, FQGNSA. Trimming shortened V by 1 base and J by 3 bases, and 12 bases separated the two germline ends. CDR3 in DNA: TGTGCCAGCAGCTTAGATTTGGGAATTTACACTGAAGCTTTCTTT. Translation gives CASSLDLGIYTEAFF.

This clonotype has just a few counts. The rearrangement joins TRBV20-1 to TRBJ1-4; D is unresolved. The V gene lost 0 bases and the J gene lost 6 bases, with 20 bases spanning the gap. The germline gives CDR1 DFQATT, CDR2 SNEGSKA (reference sequence). The CDR3 spans 17 residues. The DNA for the CDR3 is TGCAGTGCTAGAGATCCTGGCTCTACAGACGGTTATGAAAAACTGTTTTTT. Translating gives CSARDPGSTDGYEKLFF.

This clonotype showed up many times. The gene calls are TRBV18 and TRBJ1-3, with TRBD1 identical over 8 bases. V shed 6 bases, J shed 2 bases, and the junction held 6 bases outside the gene matches. Germline V gene data show CDR1 as KGHSH and CDR2 as LQKENI. The CDR3 is 15 amino acids. The CDR3 sequence is CASSRDRQTGNTIYF. The CDR3 DNA reads TGTGCCAGCTCGCGGGACAGGCAAACTGGAAACACCATATATTTT.

This clonotype came up many times. This sequence joins TRBV29-1 and TRBJ1-1; tentative D call: TRBD1 (5 bases). V lost 3 bases and J lost 0, with 14 bases in between. Germline V lookup: CDR1 SQVTM, CDR2 ANQGSEA. This CDR3 is built from 15 residues. CDR3 DNA: TGCAGCGTTGAGCTCGGCGGGGGGATGAACACTGAAGCTTTCTTT. The encoded protein is CSVELGGGMNTEAFF.

This clonotype turned up a few times. The rearrangement links TRBV27 to TRBJ2-1; the D gene is possibly TRBD2 (6 bases). The CDR3 runs 13 residues. V lost 5 bases and J 9 bases, leaving 14 bases between the germline ends. CDR1 MNHEY and CDR2 SMNVEV come from the germline V gene (reference sequence). The CDR3 spells CASSPSTSGEQFF. The CDR3 DNA is TGTGCCAGCAGTCCTTCGACTAGTGGTGAGCAGTTCTTC.

This chain connects TRBV20-1 to TRBJ2-3; 12 bases match TRBD2. The V gene's germline CDR1 is DFQATT and CDR2 SNEGSKA (reference sequence). V shed 3 bases and J 4 bases; nucleotides not matched to a gene: 2. The CDR3 is made up of 14 amino acids. As DNA, the CDR3 is TGCAGTGCTAGGACTAGCGGGGGTGCAGATACGCAGTATTTT. Encoded protein: CSARTSGGADTQYF.